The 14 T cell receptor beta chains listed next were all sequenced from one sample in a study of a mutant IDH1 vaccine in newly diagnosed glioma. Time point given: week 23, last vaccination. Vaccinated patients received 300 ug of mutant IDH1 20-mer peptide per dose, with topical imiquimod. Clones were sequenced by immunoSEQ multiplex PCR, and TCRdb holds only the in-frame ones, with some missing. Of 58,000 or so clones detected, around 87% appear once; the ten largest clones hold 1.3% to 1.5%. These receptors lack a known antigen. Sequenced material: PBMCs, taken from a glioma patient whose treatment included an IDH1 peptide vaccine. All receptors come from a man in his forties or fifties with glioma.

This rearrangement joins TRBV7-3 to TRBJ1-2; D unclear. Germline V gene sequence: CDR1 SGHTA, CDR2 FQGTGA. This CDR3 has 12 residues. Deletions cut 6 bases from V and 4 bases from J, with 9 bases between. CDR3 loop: CASRGFFYGYTF. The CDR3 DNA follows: TGTGCCAGCAGGGGATTTTTCTATGGCTACACCTTC.

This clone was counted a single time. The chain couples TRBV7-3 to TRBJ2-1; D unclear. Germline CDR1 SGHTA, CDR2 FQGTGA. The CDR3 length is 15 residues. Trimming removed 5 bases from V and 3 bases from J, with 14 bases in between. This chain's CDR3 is CASSPTLGGYNEQFF. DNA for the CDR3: TGTGCCAGCAGCCCAACCCTCGGCGGCTACAATGAGCAGTTCTTC.

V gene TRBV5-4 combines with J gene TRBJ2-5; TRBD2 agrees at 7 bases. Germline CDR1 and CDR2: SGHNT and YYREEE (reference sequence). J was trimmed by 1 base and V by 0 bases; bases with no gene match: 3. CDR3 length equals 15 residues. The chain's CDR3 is CASSLGGGPQETQYF. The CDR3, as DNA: TGTGCCAGCAGCTTGGGGGGAGGGCCCCAAGAGACCCAGTACTTC.

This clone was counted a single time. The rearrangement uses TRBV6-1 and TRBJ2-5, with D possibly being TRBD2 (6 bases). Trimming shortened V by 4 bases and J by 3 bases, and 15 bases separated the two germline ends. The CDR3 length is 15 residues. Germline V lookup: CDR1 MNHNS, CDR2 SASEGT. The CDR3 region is CASSATGRREETQYF. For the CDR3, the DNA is TGTGCCAGCAGTGCCACGGGGCGGAGGGAAGAGACCCAGTACTTC.

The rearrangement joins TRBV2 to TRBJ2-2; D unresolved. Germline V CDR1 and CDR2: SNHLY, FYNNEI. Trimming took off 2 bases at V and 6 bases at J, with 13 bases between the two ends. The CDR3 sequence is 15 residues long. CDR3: CASSEYRALSGELFF. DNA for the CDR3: TGTGCCAGCAGTGAATATAGGGCCTTGTCCGGGGAGCTGTTTTTT.

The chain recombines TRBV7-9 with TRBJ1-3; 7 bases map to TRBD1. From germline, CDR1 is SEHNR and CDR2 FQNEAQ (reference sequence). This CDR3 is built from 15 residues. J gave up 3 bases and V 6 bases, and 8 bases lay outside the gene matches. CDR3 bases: TGTGCCAGCAGGATACAGGGGCGCAGTGGAAACACCATATATTTT. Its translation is CASRIQGRSGNTIYF. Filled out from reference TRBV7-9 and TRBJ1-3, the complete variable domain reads DTGVSQNPRHKITKRGQNVTFRCDPISEHNRLYWYRQTLGQGPEFLTYFQNEAQLEKSRLLSDRFSAERPKGSFSTLEIQRTEQGDSAMYLCASRIQGRSGNTIYFGEGSWLTVV.

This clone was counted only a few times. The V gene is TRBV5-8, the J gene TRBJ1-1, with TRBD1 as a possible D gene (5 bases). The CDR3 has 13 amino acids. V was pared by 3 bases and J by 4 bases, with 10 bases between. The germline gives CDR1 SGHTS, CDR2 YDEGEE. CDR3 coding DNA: TGTGCCAGCAGCTGGGCCGGGGGCACTGAAGCTTTCTTT. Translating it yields CASSWAGGTEAFF.

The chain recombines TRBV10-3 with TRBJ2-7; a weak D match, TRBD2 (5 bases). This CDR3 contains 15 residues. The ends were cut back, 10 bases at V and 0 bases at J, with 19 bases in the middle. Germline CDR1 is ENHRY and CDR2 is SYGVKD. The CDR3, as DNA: TGTGCCACTTACTCGGACTTTCTGAGCTCCTACGAGCAGTACTTC. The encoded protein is CATYSDFLSSYEQYF.

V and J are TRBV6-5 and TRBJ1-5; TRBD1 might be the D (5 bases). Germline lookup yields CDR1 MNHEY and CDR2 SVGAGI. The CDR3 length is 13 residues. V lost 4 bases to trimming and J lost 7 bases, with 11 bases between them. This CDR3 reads CASSFGGDQPQHF. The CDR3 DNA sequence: TGTGCCAGCAGTTTCGGAGGGGACCAGCCCCAGCATTTT.

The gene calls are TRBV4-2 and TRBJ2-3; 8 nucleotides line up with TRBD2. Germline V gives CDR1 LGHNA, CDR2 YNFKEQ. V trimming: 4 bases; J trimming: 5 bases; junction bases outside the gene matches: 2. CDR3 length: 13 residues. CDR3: CASSLTSEDTQYF. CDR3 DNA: TGTGCCAGCAGCCTGACTAGCGAAGATACGCAGTATTTT.

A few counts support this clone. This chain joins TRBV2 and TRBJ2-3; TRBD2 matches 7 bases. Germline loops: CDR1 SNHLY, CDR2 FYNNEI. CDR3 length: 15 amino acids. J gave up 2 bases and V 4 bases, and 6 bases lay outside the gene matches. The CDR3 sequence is CASSGAGLLTDTQYF. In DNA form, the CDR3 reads TGTGCCAGCAGTGGAGCGGGACTACTCACAGATACGCAGTATTTT. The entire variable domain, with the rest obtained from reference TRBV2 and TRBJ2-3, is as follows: EPEVTQTPSHQVTQMGQEVILRCVPISNHLYFYWYRQILGQKVEFLVSFYNNEISEKSEIFDDQFSVERPDGSNFTLKIRSTKLEDSAMYFCASSGAGLLTDTQYFGPGTRLTVL.

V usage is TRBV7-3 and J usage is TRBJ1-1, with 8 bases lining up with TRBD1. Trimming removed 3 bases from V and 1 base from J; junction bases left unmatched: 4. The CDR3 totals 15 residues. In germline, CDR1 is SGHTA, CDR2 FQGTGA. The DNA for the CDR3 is TGTGCCAGCAGCTTCCGAGGACAGGGGAACACTGAAGCTTTCTTT. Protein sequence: CASSFRGQGNTEAFF.

Here the CDR3 DNA reads TGTGCCAGCACAGGGGACCTGCGGGCTGAAGCTTTCTTT. Its protein product is CASTGDLRAEAFF. The V gene is TRBV6-5, the J gene TRBJ1-1, with D perhaps TRBD1 (6 bases). The CDR3 contains 13 residues. Per germline, CDR1 MNHEY and CDR2 SVGAGI. Trimming stripped 7 bases from V and 6 bases from J, with 15 bases between.

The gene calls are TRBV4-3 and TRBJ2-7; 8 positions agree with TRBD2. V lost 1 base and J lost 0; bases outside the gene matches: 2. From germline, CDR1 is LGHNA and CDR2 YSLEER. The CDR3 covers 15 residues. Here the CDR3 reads CASSQVTSGSYEQYF. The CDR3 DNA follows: TGCGCCAGCAGCCAAGTCACTAGCGGCTCCTACGAGCAGTACTTC.